This T cell receptor (beta chain) was documented in a study of human T cells and chemical hapten exposure. Using its own MiXCR run on the RACE reads, TCRdb lists one record per CDR3 protein. Of approximately 350,000 distinct CDR3 sequences listed, around 6% are singletons. Time point indicated: patch test 2, 6 weeks after DPC sensitization. Indicated treatment: therapeutic diphenylcyclopropenone sensitization with weekly scalp DPC. V gave up 3 bases and J gave up 5 bases, with 13 bases separating them. This CDR3 comprises 15 residues. The germline CDR1 and CDR2 sequences are MNHEY and SMNVEV (reference sequence).

Sequenced here: whole blood, sampled in connection with sensitization to the hapten diphenylcyclopropenone (DPC). The TCR originated in a woman younger than 30 with alopecia areata. Some clones in this sample may be carry-over from other donors' samples. The chain recombines TRBV27 with TRBJ2-2, with TRBD2 as a possible D gene (6 bases). The CDR3 DNA reads as TGTGCCAGCAGTTTCAAGGGCCGGGGGACCGGGGAGCTGTTTTTT. Encoded protein: CASSFKGRGTGELFF.